This T cell receptor beta chain came from a study of cytomegalovirus exposure and HLA in healthy donors. The PCR ran on 60 Vbeta and 13 Jbeta primers. The assay was immunoSEQ multiplex PCR, and TCRdb's table has in-frame clones only and misses some. In the table there are about 200,000 clones, around 83% of which are singletons. The sample consisted of PBMCs. The sequence came from a girl aged 5-17 years in good health and CMV-seronegative.

The CDR3 DNA is TGCGCCAGCACCTCAAGGACAGGGCTGAACACTGAAGCTTTCTTT. The encoded protein is CASTSRTGLNTEAFF. The chain combines TRBV10-1 with TRBJ1-1, with 8 nucleotides matching TRBD1. The CDR3 contains 15 residues. The J segment lost 0 bases and the V segment lost 7 bases, leaving 7 bases of the junction unmatched. The germline V gene encodes CDR1 WNHNN and CDR2 SYGVQD (reference sequence).